These T cell receptor beta chains were read from a single sample in a study of beta chain features in type 1 diabetes. Sequencing used immunoSEQ multiplex PCR; TCRdb keeps in-frame clones, though not all of them. The table lists around 240,000 clones, 68% of them singletons. The specimen was naive CD4+ T cells from blood. These receptors were obtained from a man younger than 40 in good health. CDR3s include the opening cysteine and the closing phenylalanine or tryptophan. D genes are given only for firm matches. Clone size is not always given. Where it is, it says once, few, many or a class for expanded clones.

TRBV7-2,TRBD1,TRBJ2-1,-,CASSNRDRGVNEQFF,TGTGCCAGCAGCAACCGGGACAGGGGAGTAAATGAGCAGTTCTTC
TRBV30,-,TRBJ1-3,-,CAWMSVSGNTIYF,TGTGCCTGGATGTCGGTCTCTGGAAACACCATATATTTT
TRBV4-3,-,TRBJ2-3,-,CASSQQIGTDTQYF,TGCGCCAGCAGCCAACAGATAGGTACAGATACGCAGTATTTT
TRBV14,TRBD2,TRBJ2-7,once,CASSQDPGTSGSYEQYF,TGTGCCAGCAGCCAAGATCCCGGGACTAGCGGGAGCTACGAGCAGTACTTC
TRBV5-1,TRBD1,TRBJ2-7,-,CASSMGQGVTEQYF,TGCGCCAGCAGCATGGGACAGGGGGTGACCGAGCAGTACTTC
TRBV29-1,-,TRBJ2-6,few,CSVELNSGANVLTF,TGCAGCGTTGAACTAAACTCTGGGGCCAACGTCCTGACTTTC
TRBV9,-,TRBJ2-7,-,CASSVGTWGYEQYF,TGTGCCAGCAGCGTCGGGACGTGGGGCTACGAGCAGTACTTC
TRBV23-1,-,TRBJ2-7,once,CASSQSRPYEQYF,TGCGCCAGCAGTCAATCGAGGCCCTACGAGCAGTACTTC
TRBV30,-,TRBJ2-7,few,CAWSLTRGPNEQYF,TGTGCCTGGAGTCTGACTAGGGGGCCGAACGAGCAGTACTTC
TRBV23-1,-,TRBJ1-1,-,CASSQRFGETNTEAFF,TGCGCCAGCAGTCAGCGGTTCGGAGAGACCAACACTGAAGCTTTCTTT
TRBV4-1,TRBD2,TRBJ2-1,once,CASSQGTSAYNEQFF,TGCGCCAGCAGCCAGGGGACTAGCGCCTACAATGAGCAGTTCTTC
TRBV25-1,TRBD2,TRBJ2-7,-,CASSELAGGRRYEQYF,TGTGCCAGCAGTGAACTAGCGGGAGGCCGTCGCTACGAGCAGTACTTC
TRBV11-2,-,TRBJ1-5,few,CASSLVGSNQPQHF,TGTGCCAGCAGCTTAGTCGGTAGCAATCAGCCCCAGCATTTT
TRBV29-1,TRBD2,TRBJ2-1,-,CSAVRLAGGPDEQFF,TGCAGCGCCGTACGACTAGCGGGAGGGCCTGATGAGCAGTTCTTC
TRBV30,-,TRBJ2-3,-,CAWSAVSPDTQYF,TGTGCCTGGAGTGCTGTCTCTCCAGATACGCAGTATTTT
TRBV6-5,-,TRBJ2-5,once,CASSYSSLQETQYF,TGTGCCAGCAGTTACTCGTCCTTGCAAGAGACCCAGTACTTC
TRBV6-5,-,TRBJ2-1,-,CASRDREDEQFF,TGTGCCAGCAGAGACAGGGAGGATGAGCAGTTCTTC
TRBV15,-,TRBJ1-5,-,CATSRVWASNQPQHF,TGTGCCACCAGCAGAGTTTGGGCATCCAATCAGCCCCAGCATTTT
TRBV30,-,TRBJ2-7,-,CAWSEGGSSLGDEQYF,TGTGCCTGGAGTGAAGGCGGCTCCTCGCTTGGGGACGAGCAGTACTTC
TRBV4-2,-,TRBJ1-2,-,CASSQEGDRYGYTF,TGTGCCAGCAGCCAAGAAGGTGACCGTTATGGCTACACCTTC
TRBV29-1,TRBD1,TRBJ1-1,-,CSVGDRDHHGGTEAFF,TGCAGCGTTGGGGACAGGGACCATCACGGGGGCACTGAAGCTTTCTTT
TRBV30,TRBD2,TRBJ2-3,-,CAWAGLAGDTQYF,TGTGCCTGGGCGGGACTAGCGGGAGATACGCAGTATTTT
TRBV5-4,-,TRBJ2-2,-,CASSSTGTEVTGELFF,TGTGCCAGCAGCTCCACCGGGACTGAGGTTACCGGGGAGCTGTTTTTT
TRBV7-9,-,TRBJ2-3,-,CASSLLGTDTQYF,TGTGCCAGCAGCTTACTTGGCACAGATACGCAGTATTTT
TRBV30,-,TRBJ1-4,few,CAWSVMRSSPTNEKLFF,TGTGCCTGGAGTGTAATGAGGTCTTCTCCAACTAATGAAAAACTGTTTTTT
TRBV7-8,TRBD2,TRBJ2-1,-,CASRLRLADNEQFF,TGTGCCAGCAGGCTGAGACTAGCGGACAATGAGCAGTTCTTC
TRBV12-5,-,TRBJ2-5,-,CASDGPYQETQYF,TGTGCTAGTGATGGCCCGTACCAAGAGACCCAGTACTTC
TRBV4-2,TRBD2,TRBJ2-3,-,CASSPTSGVADTQYF,TGTGCCAGCAGCCCGACTAGCGGGGTGGCAGATACGCAGTATTTT
TRBV7-7,TRBD1,TRBJ1-4,-,CASSRGTDSNEKLFF,TGTGCCAGCAGCCGAGGGACAGACAGTAATGAAAAACTGTTTTTT
TRBV11-2,-,TRBJ2-5,few,CASSSYSQGAETQYF,TGTGCCAGCAGCTCCTACTCACAGGGAGCAGAGACCCAGTACTTC
TRBV10-3,TRBD1,TRBJ2-7,-,CAISEQLGQVDYYEQYF,TGTGCCATCAGTGAGCAATTAGGACAGGTCGACTACTACGAGCAGTACTTC
TRBV10-3,-,TRBJ2-7,few,CAISGLYEQYF,TGTGCCATCAGTGGACTATACGAGCAGTACTTC
TRBV29-1,TRBD1,TRBJ2-1,few,CSVRRDRHYNEQFF,TGCAGCGTACGACGGGACAGGCACTACAATGAGCAGTTCTTC
TRBV6-1,-,TRBJ1-1,-,CASSRSSLNTEAFF,TGTGCCTCAAGCAGAAGCAGTCTGAACACTGAAGCTTTCTTT
TRBV29-1,-,TRBJ2-7,-,CSVSPGGIYEQYF,TGCAGCGTTTCCCCCGGAGGAATCTACGAGCAGTACTTC
TRBV30,-,TRBJ1-1,-,CAWTRVTEAFF,TGTGCCTGGACTCGGGTCACTGAAGCTTTCTTT
TRBV15,TRBD2,TRBJ2-1,-,CATSRDIRERGSSYNEQFF,TGTGCCACCAGCAGAGATATTAGGGAGCGGGGGAGCTCCTACAATGAGCAGTTCTTC
TRBV30,-,TRBJ2-3,-,CAWTPRSTDTQYF,TGTGCCTGGACCCCTAGAAGCACAGATACGCAGTATTTT
TRBV7-2,TRBD1,TRBJ1-1,-,CATRQGSMNTEAFF,TGTGCCACCCGACAGGGGTCGATGAACACTGAAGCTTTCTTT
TRBV29-1,TRBD1,TRBJ2-2,-,CSVEDWFRGQGELFF,TGCAGCGTTGAAGATTGGTTCAGGGGGCAAGGGGAGCTGTTTTTT
TRBV11-2,-,TRBJ2-5,-,CASSLGGAQETQYF,TGTGCCAGCAGCTTAGGCGGGGCACAAGAGACCCAGTACTTC
TRBV30,-,TRBJ1-5,-,CAWSEGLSSNQPQHF,TGTGCCTGGAGTGAGGGTTTGTCGAGCAATCAGCCCCAGCATTTT
TRBV29-1,-,TRBJ2-3,few,CSVARTFPSTDTQYF,TGCAGCGTTGCCCGGACTTTCCCTAGCACAGATACGCAGTATTTT
TRBV29-1,-,TRBJ2-7,-,CSVWVSYEQYF,TGCAGCGTTTGGGTTTCCTACGAGCAGTACTTC
TRBV30,TRBD2,TRBJ2-1,-,CAWSVRSGVWNEQFF,TGTGCCTGGAGTGTACGGAGCGGGGTTTGGAATGAGCAGTTCTTC